The sequence of this T cell receptor beta chain was determined in a study of shared clonotypes between healthy human individuals. On the study more broadly: Samples came from a couple of female and three male donors aged 18 to 49. Study-level findings and limits: It was expected that sequencing depth would affect clonotype sharing among donors.

Concerning this clone itself: Antigen specificity is unknown.

The CDR3 length is 14 residues. The V end was cut by 7 bases, the J end by 10 bases, with 20 bases between. Germline CDR1 and CDR2: MNHEY and SVGAGI. Each sorted subset replicate got 200 ng genomic DNA, 25,000 to 35,000 genomes. Generated by immunoSEQ multiplex PCR, the TCRdb table keeps only in-frame clones and is missing some. There are around 2.5 million clones in the sample; roughly 93% occur only once, and 0.36% lies in the top ten. Source material: naive CD4+ T cells from PBMCs. The subset denotes: CD45RA+ positively selected. The clonotype originates from a man younger than 35 in good health. Some clones in this sample may be carry-over from other donors' samples. This rearrangement joins TRBV6-5 to TRBJ2-1, with D unresolved. Written as DNA, the CDR3 is TGTGCCAGCACCGGAATATCCAATAGAAACGAGCAGTTCTTC. Protein product: CASTGISNRNEQFF.